Listed here is a single TCR beta chain. No antigen is known for it. The trim removed 2 bases at V and 5 bases at J, leaving 9 bases unmatched. Germline lookup yields CDR1 SSHAT and CDR2 FNYEAQ (reference sequence). This CDR3 contains 16 residues. This sample stems from a study of cytomegalovirus exposure and HLA in healthy donors. The study, taken as a whole, reports: Earlier analysis yielded a pattern in which most TCR beta V segments were productive about 87% or about 30% of the time. Some TCR beta chains (164 of them) were listed as cytomegalovirus-associated. Reported results showed that the classifier diagnosed cytomegalovirus status with high specificity and sensitivity. Owing to their indistinguishability, certain V segments, notably TRBV6-2 and TRBV6-3, were excluded.

The PCR used 60 Vbeta and 13 Jbeta primers. Clones were read by immunoSEQ multiplex PCR, and TCRdb kept only the in-frame ones, dropping some. The sample yields over 150,000 clones, 65% to 85% seen once. The source is a male donor in good health and CMV-seronegative. The chain links TRBV7-7 to TRBJ2-5; the match to TRBD2 covers 9 bases. What was sequenced was PBMCs. The CDR3 region has the DNA TGTGCCAGCAGCTTAAGATCTGGGCTAGCGGGGGAGACCCAGTACTTC. Amino acids: CASSLRSGLAGETQYF.